One and the same sample provided the 7 T cell receptor beta chains below, sequenced in a study of shared clonotypes between healthy human individuals. Produced via immunoSEQ multiplex PCR; TCRdb's table is partial and in-frame only. Of under 1,900,000 clones listed, approximately 98.5% are singletons. Sequenced material: naive CD4+ T cells sorted from blood. Subset given: CD45RA+ positively selected. These TCRs come from a man between 25 and 39 years old in good health.

The chain uses TRBV13 and TRBJ2-2, with no clear D. The CDR3 totals 13 residues. Trimming took 5 bases from V and 3 from J, leaving 7 bases between them. Germline loops: CDR1 PRHDT, CDR2 FYEKMQ (reference sequence). CDR3 nucleotides: TGTGCCAGCAGCGCCCGCTACACCGGGGAGCTGTTTTTT. Protein product: CASSARYTGELFF. The whole variable domain, filled in from reference TRBV13 and TRBJ2-2, reads AAGVIQSPRHLIKEKRETATLKCYPIPRHDTVYWYQQGPGQDPQFLISFYEKMQSDKGSIPDRFSAQQFSDYHSELNMSSLELGDSALYFCASSARYTGELFFGEGSRLTVL.

The rearrangement links TRBV4-1 to TRBJ2-7; D might be TRBD1 (6 bases). CDR1 MGHRA and CDR2 YSYEKL come from the germline V gene. The CDR3 extends over 14 amino acids. V lost 3 bases and J 1 base, leaving 10 bases between the germline ends. CDR3 sequence (DNA): TGCGCCAGCAGCCATCCCGACAGGTCCTACGAGCAGTACTTC. It codes for CASSHPDRSYEQYF.

This clone was picked up one time. The rearrangement uses TRBV4-1 and TRBJ2-2; 9 nucleotides line up with TRBD1. The V gene's germline CDR1 is MGHRA and CDR2 YSYEKL. The CDR3 has 16 residues. Trimming took 3 bases from V and 1 from J; bases not matched to a gene: 3. CDR3 in amino acids: CASSQWGQGNTGELFF. The CDR3, as DNA: TGCGCCAGCAGCCAGTGGGGACAGGGGAACACCGGGGAGCTGTTTTTT.

V gene TRBV6-1 combines with J gene TRBJ1-4, with D hard to call. The V gene lost 1 base and the J gene lost 5 bases, with 8 bases spanning the gap. CDR1 is MNHNS, CDR2 SASEGT, per germline. This CDR3 contains 14 residues. The CDR3 protein is CASSEVWWNEKLFF. The CDR3 coding sequence is TGTGCCAGCAGTGAAGTTTGGTGGAATGAAAAACTGTTTTTT.

The chain joins TRBV5-1 to TRBJ2-2; 11 nucleotides match TRBD2. J was trimmed by 3 bases and V by 5 bases; bases with no gene match: 3. The germline CDR1 and CDR2 sequences are SGHRS and YFSETQ. This CDR3 comprises 15 residues. The CDR3: CASRSGLADTGELFF. The CDR3 DNA reads as TGCGCCAGCAGGTCGGGACTAGCGGACACCGGGGAGCTGTTTTTT.

The V and J genes are TRBV28 and TRBJ1-5; D might be TRBD1 (5 bases). V dropped 3 bases and J dropped 1 base, with 10 bases sitting between them. CDR3 length: 15 amino acids. The V gene's germline CDR1 is MDHEN and CDR2 SYDVKM. The CDR3 spells CASSFGQGSNQPQHF. The CDR3 DNA reads TGTGCCAGCAGTTTTGGTCAGGGAAGCAATCAGCCCCAGCATTTT. The variable domain in full, completed from reference TRBV28 and TRBJ1-5, reads DVKVTQSSRYLVKRTGEKVFLECVQDMDHENMFWYRQDPGLGLRLIYFSYDVKMKEKGDIPEGYSVSREKKERFSLILESASTNQTSMYLCASSFGQGSNQPQHFGDGTRLSIL.

This chain connects TRBV18 to TRBJ1-1; D remains ambiguous. Germline V gene sequence: CDR1 KGHSH, CDR2 LQKENI. This CDR3 has 15 amino acids. V lost 0 bases to trimming and J lost 1 base, with 9 bases between them. CDR3 sequence: CASSPPRHANTEAFF. The CDR3 DNA sequence: TGTGCCAGCTCACCACCGAGACATGCGAACACTGAAGCTTTCTTT.